This record looks at one T cell receptor (beta chain) sequence and its context. The antigen it recognizes is unknown. It has no much larger one-base neighbor in the sample; base qualities were not kept. Whole blood was collected in K2EDTA tubes by collaborating institutions according to the institutions' own protocols. For TCRbeta analysis, collaborator samples were shipped as frozen whole blood, as isolated PBMCs, or as DNA extracted from either sample type. Counted from cysteine to phenylalanine, this CDR3 has 15 amino acids. Kept here is only the CDR3 DNA, which spans 45 bases and is read in frame from base 1. V ends up 6 bases short and J 3 bases short, with an unmatched junction base count of 9. Reading the germline V gene gives CDR1 SGHTS and CDR2 YDEGEE. The immunoSEQ Assay, a bias-controlled multiplex PCR, was used to amplify TCRbeta CDR3 regions from genomic DNA. In the original analysis: The number of nucleated cells in each sample was estimated by amplification of reference gene primers within the assay. To quantify the absolute abundance of each unique TCRbeta CDR3 rearrangement, sequence reads were collapsed and filtered. Productive Simpson clonality was computed per sample as the square root of Simpson's diversity index over productive rearrangements. TCRdb retrieved this table from immuneACCESS and kept in-frame rearrangements only. Not all clones are present; in checked studies, unresolved V genes account for under half, and no reason is known for the remainder. The DNA was the basis for D and trimming; V, J and clone size are from that table. The sample has under 80,000 clones on record, approximately 80% of them singletons. The ten largest clones add up to approximately 10% of the sample.

This specimen comes from a study of blood T cell repertoires in COVID-19 (dated by TCRdb to the early 2020s). Describing the broader study: The collaborator samples originated in the United States, Italy and Spain and spanned the acute and convalescent phases of COVID-19. The material from the prospective study consisted of cDNA or gDNA derived from T cells, B-cell-depleted T cells, or PBMCs. The dataset comprised deeply sampled blood TCRbeta repertoires from subjects exposed to, actively infected with, or recovered from COVID-19. The repertoires were released in a freely available public database intended as a resource for research on the immune response to SARS-CoV-2. The samples were drawn from two sources: the first 160 participants of the ongoing ImmuneRACE study, and 950 to 1,500 subjects contributed by 6 global collaborators. A de-identified subject ID, COVID-19 status, age in years and sex were almost always included in the sample metadata. Where available, HLA class I and class II types were obtained from metadata supplied by the sample provider rather than from assay-based typing. General conclusions and limits of the study: How much clinical and demographic metadata was included differed by source and by participant, and the metadata was provided uncurated.

Sequencing input: peripheral blood. In this chain, TRBV5-8 is recombined with TRBJ2-7, and 10 junctional nucleotides match TRBD2. The sequence was collected from a man aged 45-65 years with acute or convalescent COVID-19. Read as DNA, the sequence is TGTGCCAGCATCTCAAACCTAGCGGGGGACTACGAGCAGTACTTC. Translated, it gives CASISNLAGDYEQYF.